The 28 T cell receptor beta chains given below trace back to one sample, sequenced in a study of T-cell reconstitution after alpha-beta-depleted transplantation in children. This sample's TCRbeta library carried unique molecular identifier barcodes. MiXCR was run by TCRdb on the PCR reads, yielding one entry per CDR3 protein. The data hold 400,000 to 550,000 distinct CDR3 sequences, with 8% to 11% observed a single time. This sample comprised PBMCs, obtained before TCRalphabeta/CD19-depleted stem cell transplant. The receptors shown here come from a child aged 2 to 10 with inherited bone marrow failure, due to receive a stem cell transplant.

The V and J genes are TRBV5-6 and TRBJ1-2; 9 bases match TRBD1. The J segment lost 7 bases and the V segment lost 5 bases, leaving 6 bases of the junction unmatched. The CDR3 runs 13 residues. Germline CDR1 is SGHDT and CDR2 is YYEEEE. Written as DNA, the CDR3 is TGTGCCAGCAGACAGGACAGGGGTAGTGGCTACACCTTC. This sequence encodes CASRQDRGSGYTF.

This clonotype was recorded many times. The CDR3 nucleotides read TGCAGTGCTACTTTTGCACAGGGTCCAGGGTACGAGCAGTACTTC. It translates to CSATFAQGPGYEQYF. V and J are TRBV20-1 and TRBJ2-7, with a possible D match to TRBD1 (6 bases). The length of the CDR3 is 15 residues. V was trimmed by 4 bases and J by 4 bases, leaving 20 bases between them. Germline assignment: CDR1 DFQATT and CDR2 SNEGSKA (reference sequence).

This clonotype was recorded many times. The V gene is TRBV3-1, the J gene TRBJ2-4; 7 bases are shared with TRBD2. The CDR3 consists of 20 residues. Losses at the gene ends were 0 bases for V and 1 base for J; bases not matched to a gene: 15. CDR1 and CDR2 (germline): LGHDT, YNNKEL (reference sequence). The CDR3 loop reads CASSQDEWREGPLAKNIQYF. In DNA, the CDR3 is TGTGCCAGCAGCCAAGACGAGTGGAGGGAGGGCCCTCTGGCCAAAAACATTCAGTACTTC. The full variable domain, completed using reference TRBV3-1 and TRBJ2-4, is DTAVSQTPKYLVTQMGNDKSIKCEQNLGHDTMYWYKQDSKKFLKIMFSYNNKELIINETVPNRFSPKSPDKAHLNLHINSLELGDSAVYFCASSQDEWREGPLAKNIQYFGAGTRLSVL.

This clonotype was picked up many times. V usage is TRBV5-6 and J usage is TRBJ2-3; D gene uncertain. The germline gives CDR1 SGHDT, CDR2 YYEEEE. The CDR3 runs to 14 residues. V lost 4 bases to trimming and J lost 2 bases, with 11 bases between them. CDR3 loop: CASSRMEYTDTQYF. In DNA, the CDR3 is TGTGCCAGCAGCCGGATGGAGTACACAGATACGCAGTATTTT.

This clonotype was picked up many times. This sequence joins TRBV20-1 and TRBJ2-3; 12 positions agree with TRBD2. Germline V CDR1 and CDR2: DFQATT, SNEGSKA (reference sequence). This CDR3 spans 16 amino acids. Trimming cost V 3 bases and J 3 bases; bases outside gene matches: 7. The CDR3 nucleotides are TGCAGTGCTAGGGTCCCAGGACTAGCGGGGACAGATACGCAGTATTTT. Translation gives CSARVPGLAGTDTQYF.

In the case of this clonotype: A much larger clone lies a single base off, so this may be a read error. The genes are TRBV4-2 and TRBJ2-1; TRBD2 matches at 8 bases. CDR1 and CDR2 (germline): LGHNA, YNFKEQ. J was trimmed by 6 bases and V by 3 bases; bases with no gene match: 7. CDR3 length: 15 amino acids. CDR3 nucleotides: TGTGCCAGCAGCCACGGAGCGGGAGATTCCAATGAGCAGTTCTTC. Protein sequence: CASSHGAGDSNEQFF.

This chain links TRBV7-2 with TRBJ2-7; 9 nucleotides agree with TRBD2. The CDR3 has 17 amino acids. The J segment lost 3 bases and the V segment lost 5 bases, leaving 14 bases of the junction unmatched. Germline assignment: CDR1 SGHTA and CDR2 FQGNSA. The CDR3: CASSQPLAGLRGYEQYF. CDR3 nucleotides: TGTGCCAGCAGCCAACCCCTAGCGGGACTTAGGGGCTACGAGCAGTACTTC.

With regard to this clonotype: A much larger clone differs by one base, so this may be a read error. The V gene is TRBV27, the J gene TRBJ2-1, with 11 bases matching TRBD2. With V trimmed by 6 bases and J by 8 bases, 12 bases remained unmatched. Germline CDR1 MNHEY, CDR2 SMNVEV (reference sequence). CDR3 length: 16 residues. Here the CDR3 reads CASSGPGLAVSDEQFF. DNA for the CDR3: TGTGCCAGCAGCGGCCCGGGACTAGCGGTTTCCGATGAGCAGTTCTTC.

This clonotype was picked up a small number of times. J is TRBJ2-1 and V is TRBV12-3 or TRBV12-4, with 9 nucleotides matching TRBD2. This CDR3 has 17 residues. V dropped 3 bases and J dropped 7; count of bases not matched to a gene: 13. The CDR3, as DNA: TGTGCCAGCAGTTTTCAAGGGGTAGCGGGAGCTGGTAATGAGCAGTTCTTC. Its translation is CASSFQGVAGAGNEQFF.

The table lists this clonotype with a few counts. V gene TRBV12-3 or TRBV12-4 combines with J gene TRBJ1-5; the match to TRBD1 covers 9 bases. The CDR3 totals 15 residues. With V trimmed by 3 bases and J by 6 bases, 6 bases remained unmatched. This chain's CDR3 is CASSFRDRDGQPQHF. In DNA form, the CDR3 reads TGTGCCAGCAGTTTTAGGGACAGGGACGGTCAGCCCCAGCATTTT.

This clonotype was seen many times. The V and J genes are TRBV15 and TRBJ2-2; maybe TRBD1 (6 bases). Germline CDR1 LNHNV, CDR2 YYDKDF (reference sequence). This CDR3 is 15 amino acids long. V was pared by 1 base and J by 0 bases, with 6 bases between. The CDR3 region has the DNA TGTGCCACCAGCAGAGGACAGGCGAACACCGGGGAGCTGTTTTTT. It yields the protein CATSRGQANTGELFF.

This clonotype occurred many times. A read error may account for a junction end that differs from germline. This sequence joins TRBV7-8 and TRBJ2-7; D gene unclear. The CDR3 loop spans 11 amino acids. Germline values: CDR1 SGHVS, CDR2 FQNEAQ. CDR3 amino acids: CASRFDPAQTF. The DNA of the CDR3 is TGTGCCAGCAGATTCGATCCGGCCCAGACCTTC.

The table lists this clonotype with many counts. V is TRBV5-6 and J is TRBJ2-7; 9 bases fit TRBD2. This CDR3 has 17 residues. The V gene end was trimmed by 3 bases and the J gene end by 2 bases; junction bases not matched to a gene: 12. CDR1 is SGHDT and CDR2 is YYEEEE in the germline V gene. This chain's CDR3 is CASSSIPFSGSPYEQYF. The CDR3 DNA reads as TGTGCCAGCAGCTCAATACCCTTTAGCGGGAGCCCCTACGAGCAGTACTTC. Filled out from reference TRBV5-6 and TRBJ2-7, the complete variable domain reads DAGVTQSPTHLIKTRGQQVTLRCSPKSGHDTVSWYQQALGQGPQFIFQYYEEEERQRGNFPDRFSGHQFPNYSSELNVNALLLGDSALYLCASSSIPFSGSPYEQYFGPGTRLTVT.

This clonotype was observed a few times. This chain uses TRBV20-1 with TRBJ2-2; D gene uncertain. This CDR3 has 16 residues. Germline V gene data show CDR1 as DFQATT and CDR2 as SNEGSKA (reference sequence). The V end lost 0 bases, the J end lost 3 bases, and 14 bases lay between the germline ends. CDR3 in DNA: TGCAGTGCTAGAGACTCCCGGAGCCCCCACACCGGGGAGCTGTTTTTT. This gives the protein CSARDSRSPHTGELFF.

This clonotype was seen repeatedly, ten times or more. The chain recombines TRBV12-3 or TRBV12-4 with TRBJ2-1; D possibly corresponds to TRBD2 (5 bases). V was pared by 7 bases and J by 3 bases, with 16 bases between. The CDR3 runs 15 residues. The CDR3 nucleotides read TGTGCCAGCATTGGACCCCGGAGGCGCTACAATGAGCAGTTCTTC. Amino acid sequence: CASIGPRRRYNEQFF.

This clonotype was counted only a few times. The chain carries TRBV5-6 and TRBJ2-7, with TRBD2 matching 11 bases. Germline V gives CDR1 SGHDT, CDR2 YYEEEE. This CDR3 region has 16 residues. Losses at the gene ends were 0 bases for V and 4 bases for J; bases not matched to a gene: 6. The CDR3 region is CASSLGLAGMGYEQYF. The CDR3 bases are TGTGCCAGCAGCTTGGGACTAGCGGGAATGGGGTACGAGCAGTACTTC.

This clonotype has a count of ten or more. The V gene is TRBV12-3 or TRBV12-4, the J gene TRBJ2-1; D is undetermined. The ends were cut back, 6 bases at V and 0 bases at J, with 12 bases in the middle. The CDR3 consists of 15 residues. The CDR3 nucleotides read TGTGCCAGCAGATCGACCGATAGCTCCTACAATGAGCAGTTCTTC. This gives the protein CASRSTDSSYNEQFF.

There are many counts of this clonotype. The genes are TRBV21-1 and TRBJ2-1. TRBV21-1 is reported as a pseudogene. The CDR3 loop spans 15 amino acids. The CDR3 sequence is CASSKRVHSHNEQFF. In DNA, the CDR3 is TGTGCCAGCAGCAAAAGGGTCCACTCCCACAATGAGCAGTTCTTC.

In this sample, this clonotype turned up a few times. The gene calls are TRBV7-9 and TRBJ2-1, with D hard to call. Per the germline V gene, CDR1 is SEHNR and CDR2 is FQNEAQ (reference sequence). The germline V and J ends were trimmed by 2 bases and 2 bases, with 10 bases remaining between them. The CDR3 runs to 15 residues. CDR3 amino acids: CASSLPTMAYNEQFF. CDR3 nucleotide sequence: TGTGCCAGCAGCTTACCTACTATGGCCTACAATGAGCAGTTCTTC.

This clonotype occurred many times. This chain uses TRBV18 with TRBJ1-1; a possible D gene is TRBD1 (5 bases). This CDR3 has 12 residues. Trimming cost V 2 bases and J 6 bases, with 7 bases left between them. Per germline, CDR1 KGHSH and CDR2 LQKENI. CDR3 in amino acids: CASSPTGSEAFF. CDR3 DNA sequence: TGTGCCAGCTCACCAACAGGTTCTGAAGCTTTCTTT.

On this clonotype: The junction and the germline gene differ at one end; a read error may be behind it. The chain uses TRBV20-1 and TRBJ1-2; D is unresolved. The CDR3 runs 13 residues. CDR1 is DFQATT and CDR2 is SNEGSKA in the germline V gene (reference sequence). The CDR3 sequence is CGATEGANYGYTF. The CDR3 DNA sequence: TGCGGTGCTACTGAGGGAGCTAACTATGGCTACACCTTC.

This clonotype was seen ten or more times. The rearrangement uses TRBV29-1 and TRBJ2-7; 9 positions match TRBD1. CDR1 and CDR2 (germline): SQVTM, ANQGSEA. The CDR3 loop spans 15 amino acids. The V segment lost 3 bases and the J segment 3 bases; nucleotides outside the gene matches: 9. The CDR3 loop reads CSVEAPVTGGYEQYF. The CDR3 nucleotides are TGCAGCGTTGAGGCCCCTGTGACAGGGGGCTACGAGCAGTACTTC.

This clonotype was recorded many times. The chain is built from TRBV10-3 and TRBJ2-1; no clear D gene. V was clipped by 2 bases and J by 2 bases, with 10 bases between them. CDR1 and CDR2 (germline): ENHRY, SYGVKD. The CDR3 loop spans 15 amino acids. The CDR3 coding sequence is TGTGCCATCAGTGAGGACCTAGGCCCCTACAATGAGCAGTTCTTC. It encodes CAISEDLGPYNEQFF.

This clonotype was seen many times. V usage is TRBV12-3 or TRBV12-4 and J usage is TRBJ1-2; D not resolved. This CDR3 has 15 residues. Between the trimmed V and J ends, which lost 3 bases and 4 bases, there was a span of 15 bases. The CDR3 loop reads CASSFWIRGSYGYTF. DNA of the CDR3: TGTGCCAGCAGTTTCTGGATTAGAGGATCCTATGGCTACACCTTC.

The table lists this clonotype with many counts. V gene TRBV20-1 combines with J gene TRBJ2-7; 8 nucleotides line up with TRBD2. Germline CDR1 and CDR2: DFQATT and SNEGSKA (reference sequence). This CDR3 is built from 14 residues. The V segment lost 1 base and the J segment 2 bases; nucleotides outside the gene matches: 4. CDR3 in amino acids: CSARGTGGPYEQYF. In DNA, the CDR3 is TGCAGTGCTAGAGGCACGGGGGGGCCCTACGAGCAGTACTTC.

This rearrangement joins TRBV14 to TRBJ2-2, with D unresolved. The V gene lost 0 bases and the J gene lost 10 bases, with 6 bases spanning the gap. Germline V gene data show CDR1 as SGHDN and CDR2 as FVKESK. The CDR3 runs 12 residues. CDR3 DNA: TGTGCCAGCAGCCAAGACACGGCGGAGCTGTTTTTT. Its protein is CASSQDTAELFF.

This clonotype was detected many times. The chain links TRBV12-3 or TRBV12-4 to TRBJ2-3; D call uncertain. The ends were cut back, 6 bases at V and 12 bases at J, with 13 bases in the middle. The CDR3 extends over 11 amino acids. The CDR3 nucleotides read TGTGCCAGCAGCCTAAAGAGTGGCCAGTATTTT. Translated, it gives CASSLKSGQYF.

This clonotype was seen repeatedly, ten times or more. V usage is TRBV19 and J usage is TRBJ2-2; D perhaps matches TRBD1 (5 bases). From germline, CDR1 is LNHDA and CDR2 SQIVND (reference sequence). This CDR3 is built from 14 residues. With 6 bases removed from V and 1 base from J, the gap between germline ends came to 9 bases. The CDR3 region has the DNA TGTGCCAGTAGCCGACAGCAGAACACCGGGGAGCTGTTTTTT. It translates to CASSRQQNTGELFF.